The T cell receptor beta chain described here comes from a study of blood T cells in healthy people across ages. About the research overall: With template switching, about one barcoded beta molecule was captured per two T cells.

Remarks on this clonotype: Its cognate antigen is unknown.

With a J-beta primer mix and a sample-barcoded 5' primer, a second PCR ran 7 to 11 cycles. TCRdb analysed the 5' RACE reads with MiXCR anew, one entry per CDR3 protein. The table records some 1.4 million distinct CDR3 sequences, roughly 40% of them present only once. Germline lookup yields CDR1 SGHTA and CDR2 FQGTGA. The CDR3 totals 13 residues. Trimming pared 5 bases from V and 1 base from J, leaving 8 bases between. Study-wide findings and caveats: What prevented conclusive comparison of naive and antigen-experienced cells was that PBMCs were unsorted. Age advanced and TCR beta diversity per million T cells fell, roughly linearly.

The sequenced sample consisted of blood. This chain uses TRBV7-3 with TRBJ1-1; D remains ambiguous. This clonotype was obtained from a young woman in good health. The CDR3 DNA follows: TGTGCCAGCAGCGACGGGAGGAACACTGAAGCTTTCTTT. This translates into CASSDGRNTEAFF.